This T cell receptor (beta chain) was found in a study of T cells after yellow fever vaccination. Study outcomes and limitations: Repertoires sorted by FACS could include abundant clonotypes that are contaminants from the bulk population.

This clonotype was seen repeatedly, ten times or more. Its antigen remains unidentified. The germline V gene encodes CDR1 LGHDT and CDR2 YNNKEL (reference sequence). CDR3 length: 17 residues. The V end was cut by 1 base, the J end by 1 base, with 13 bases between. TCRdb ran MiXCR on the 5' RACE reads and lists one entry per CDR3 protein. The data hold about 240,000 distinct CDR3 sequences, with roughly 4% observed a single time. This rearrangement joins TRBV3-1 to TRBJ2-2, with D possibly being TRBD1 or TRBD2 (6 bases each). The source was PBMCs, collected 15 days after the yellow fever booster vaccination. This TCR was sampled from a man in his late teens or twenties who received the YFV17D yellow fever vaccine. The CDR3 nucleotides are TGTGCCAGCAGCCAAGCGGTGGGGGGCTTGAACACCGGGGAGCTGTTTTTT. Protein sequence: CASSQAVGGLNTGELFF.